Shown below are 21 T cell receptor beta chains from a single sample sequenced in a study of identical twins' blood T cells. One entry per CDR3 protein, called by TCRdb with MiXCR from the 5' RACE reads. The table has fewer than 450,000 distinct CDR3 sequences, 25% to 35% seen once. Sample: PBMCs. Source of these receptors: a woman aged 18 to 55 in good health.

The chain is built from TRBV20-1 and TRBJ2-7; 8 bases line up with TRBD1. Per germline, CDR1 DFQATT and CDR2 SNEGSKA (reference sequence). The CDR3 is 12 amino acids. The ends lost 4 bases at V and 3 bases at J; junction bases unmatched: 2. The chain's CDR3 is CSATGQDYEQYF. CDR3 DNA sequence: TGCAGTGCTACGGGACAGGACTACGAGCAGTACTTC.

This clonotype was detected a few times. CDR3 sequence (DNA): TGTGCCAGCAGCTTTTACGTCCTCATGGGGACAGATACGCAGTATTTT. This encodes CASSFYVLMGTDTQYF. This chain uses TRBV7-8 with TRBJ2-3; D is unclear. V was clipped by 3 bases and J by 3 bases, with 16 bases between them. The CDR3 spans 16 residues. The germline gives CDR1 SGHVS, CDR2 FQNEAQ.

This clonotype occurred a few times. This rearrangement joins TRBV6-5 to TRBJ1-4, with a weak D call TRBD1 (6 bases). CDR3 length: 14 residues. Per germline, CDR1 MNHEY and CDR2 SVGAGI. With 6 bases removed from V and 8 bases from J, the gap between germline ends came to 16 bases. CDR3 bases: TGTGCCAGCAGAAGACAGGTTGGAAAGGAAAAACTGTTTTTT. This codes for CASRRQVGKEKLFF.

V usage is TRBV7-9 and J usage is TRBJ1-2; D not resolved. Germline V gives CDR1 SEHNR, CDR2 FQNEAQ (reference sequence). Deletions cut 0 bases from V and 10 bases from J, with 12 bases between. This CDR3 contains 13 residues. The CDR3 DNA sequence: TGTGCCAGCAGCTTAGCCGCGGACCAAGTCTACACCTTC. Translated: CASSLAADQVYTF.

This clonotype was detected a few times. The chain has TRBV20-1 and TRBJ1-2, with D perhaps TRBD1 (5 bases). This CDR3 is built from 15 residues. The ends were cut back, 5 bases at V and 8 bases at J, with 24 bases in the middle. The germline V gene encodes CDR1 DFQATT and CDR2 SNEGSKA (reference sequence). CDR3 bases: TGCAGTGCTCGTGTCGCGGTCACCTACGAGGGGGGCTACACCTTC. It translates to CSARVAVTYEGGYTF.

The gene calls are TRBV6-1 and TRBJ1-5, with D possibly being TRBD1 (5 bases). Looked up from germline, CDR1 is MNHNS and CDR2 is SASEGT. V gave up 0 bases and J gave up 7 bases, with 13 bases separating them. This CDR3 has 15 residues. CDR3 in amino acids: CASSEARRGEQPQHF. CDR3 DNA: TGTGCCAGCAGTGAAGCGCGGAGGGGAGAACAGCCCCAGCATTTT.

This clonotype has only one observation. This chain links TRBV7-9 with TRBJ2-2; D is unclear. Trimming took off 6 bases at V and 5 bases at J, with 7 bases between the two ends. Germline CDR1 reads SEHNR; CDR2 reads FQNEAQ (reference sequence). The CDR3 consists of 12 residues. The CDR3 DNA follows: TGTGCCAGCAGAGCCTCGACCGGGGAGCTGTTTTTT. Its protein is CASRASTGELFF.

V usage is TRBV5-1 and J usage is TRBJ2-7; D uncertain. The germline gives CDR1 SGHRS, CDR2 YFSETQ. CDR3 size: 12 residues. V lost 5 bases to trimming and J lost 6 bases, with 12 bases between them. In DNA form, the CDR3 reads TGCGCCAGCAGTTCCTCGGTATCCGAGCAGTACTTC. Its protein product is CASSSSVSEQYF.

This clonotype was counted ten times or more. The CDR3 sequence: CASSLGTLSNQPQHF. In nucleotides, the CDR3 is TGCGCCAGCAGCCTCGGGACACTTAGCAATCAGCCCCAGCATTTT. J is TRBJ1-5 and V is TRBV5-1, with D perhaps TRBD1 (6 bases). This CDR3 is built from 15 residues. Trimming shortened V by 4 bases and J by 0 bases, and 11 bases separated the two germline ends. Germline CDR1 is SGHRS and CDR2 is YFSETQ.

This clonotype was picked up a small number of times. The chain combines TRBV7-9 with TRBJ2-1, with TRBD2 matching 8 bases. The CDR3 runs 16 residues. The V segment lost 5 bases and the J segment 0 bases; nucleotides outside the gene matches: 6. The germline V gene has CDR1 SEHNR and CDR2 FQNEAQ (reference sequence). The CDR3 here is CASSPLSGSSYNEQFF. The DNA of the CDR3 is TGTGCCAGCAGCCCCCTGAGCGGGAGCTCCTACAATGAGCAGTTCTTC. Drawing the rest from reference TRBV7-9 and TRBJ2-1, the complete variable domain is DTGVSQNPRHKITKRGQNVTFRCDPISEHNRLYWYRQTLGQGPEFLTYFQNEAQLEKSRLLSDRFSAERPKGSFSTLEIQRTEQGDSAMYLCASSPLSGSSYNEQFFGPGTRLTVL.

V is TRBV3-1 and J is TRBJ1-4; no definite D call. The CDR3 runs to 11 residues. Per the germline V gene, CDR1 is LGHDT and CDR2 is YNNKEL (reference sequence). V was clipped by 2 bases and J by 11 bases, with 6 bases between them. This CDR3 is CASSQSRKLFF. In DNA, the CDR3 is TGTGCCAGCAGCCAATCCCGGAAACTGTTTTTT.

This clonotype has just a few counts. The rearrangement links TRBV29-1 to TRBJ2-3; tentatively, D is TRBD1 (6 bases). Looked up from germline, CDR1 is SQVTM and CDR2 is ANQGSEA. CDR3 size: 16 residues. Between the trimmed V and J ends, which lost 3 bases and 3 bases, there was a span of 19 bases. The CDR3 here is CSVDGRAGAATDTQYF. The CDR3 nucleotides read TGCAGCGTTGATGGGCGGGCAGGGGCAGCAACAGATACGCAGTATTTT.

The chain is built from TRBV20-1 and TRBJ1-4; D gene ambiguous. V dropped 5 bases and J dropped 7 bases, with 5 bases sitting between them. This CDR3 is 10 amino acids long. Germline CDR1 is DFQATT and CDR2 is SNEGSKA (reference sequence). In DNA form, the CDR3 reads TGCAGTGCTCTGGGTGAAAAACTGTTTTTT. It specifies CSALGEKLFF.

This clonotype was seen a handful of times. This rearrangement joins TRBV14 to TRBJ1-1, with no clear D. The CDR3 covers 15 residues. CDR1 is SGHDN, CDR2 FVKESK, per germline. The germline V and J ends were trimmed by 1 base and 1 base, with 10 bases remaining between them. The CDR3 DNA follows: TGTGCCAGCAGCCAAGCGAGAGGGAGGAACACTGAAGCTTTCTTT. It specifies CASSQARGRNTEAFF.

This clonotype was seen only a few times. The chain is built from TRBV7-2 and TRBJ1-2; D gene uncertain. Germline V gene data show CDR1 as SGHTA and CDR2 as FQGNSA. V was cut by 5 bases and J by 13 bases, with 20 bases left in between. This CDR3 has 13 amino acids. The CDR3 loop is CASSPGFEAGSTF. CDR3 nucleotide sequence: TGTGCCAGCAGCCCTGGTTTTGAGGCGGGTTCCACCTTC.

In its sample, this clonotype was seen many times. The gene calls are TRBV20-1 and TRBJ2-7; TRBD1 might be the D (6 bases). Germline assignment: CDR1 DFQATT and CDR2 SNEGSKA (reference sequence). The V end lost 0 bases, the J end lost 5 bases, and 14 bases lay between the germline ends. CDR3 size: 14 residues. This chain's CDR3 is CSARDVRGFDEQYF. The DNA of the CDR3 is TGCAGTGCTAGAGATGTCAGGGGCTTTGACGAGCAGTACTTC.

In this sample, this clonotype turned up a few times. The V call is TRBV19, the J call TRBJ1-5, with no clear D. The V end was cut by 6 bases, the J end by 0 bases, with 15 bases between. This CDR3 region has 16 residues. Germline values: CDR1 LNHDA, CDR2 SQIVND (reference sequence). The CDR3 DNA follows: TGTGCCAGTAGCTCCATGGCATCTCCTAGCAATCAGCCCCAGCATTTT. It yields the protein CASSSMASPSNQPQHF. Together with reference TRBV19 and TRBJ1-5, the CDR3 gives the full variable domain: DGGITQSPKYLFRKEGQNVTLSCEQNLNHDAMYWYRQDPGQGLRLIYYSQIVNDFQKGDIAEGYSVSREKKESFPLTVTSAQKNPTAFYLCASSSMASPSNQPQHFGDGTRLSIL.

CDR3 nucleotides: TGTGCCACCAGTGATCGGGGTGGCGAGCAGTACTTC. It is translated as CATSDRGGEQYF. This rearrangement joins TRBV24-1 to TRBJ2-7; possible D gene TRBD2, 5 bases. V shed 3 bases and J shed 6 bases, with 8 bases lying between them. This CDR3 region has 12 residues. The germline V gene has CDR1 KGHDR and CDR2 SFDVKD.

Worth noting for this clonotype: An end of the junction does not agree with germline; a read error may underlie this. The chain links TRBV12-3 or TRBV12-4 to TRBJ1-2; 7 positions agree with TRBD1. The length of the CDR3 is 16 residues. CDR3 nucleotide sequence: TGTGCCAGCAGTGCACGGGACAGAAGAAGTAACTATGGCCACACCTTC. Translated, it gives CASSARDRRSNYGHTF.

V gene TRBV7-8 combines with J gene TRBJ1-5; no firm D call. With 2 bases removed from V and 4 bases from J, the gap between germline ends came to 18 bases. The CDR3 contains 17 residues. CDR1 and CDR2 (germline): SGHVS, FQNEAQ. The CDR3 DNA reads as TGTGCCAGCAGCTTATCTAAGATAGGACGGATAAATCAGCCCCAGCATTTT. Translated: CASSLSKIGRINQPQHF.

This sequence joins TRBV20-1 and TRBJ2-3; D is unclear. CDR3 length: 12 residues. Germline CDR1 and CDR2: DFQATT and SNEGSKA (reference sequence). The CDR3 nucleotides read TGCAGCGGCGCTGTCCGCACAGATACGCAGTATTTT. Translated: CSGAVRTDTQYF.